Sequencing of this T cell receptor beta chain was carried out in a study of T-cell reconstitution after alpha-beta-depleted transplantation in children (dated by TCRdb to the mid-2010s). For the study in its entirety: T-cell immune reconstitution after TCRalphabeta/CD19-depleted allogeneic hematopoietic cell transplantation in children was quantitatively tracked in the study by means of TCR repertoire profiling.

Compared with germline, V lacks 3 bases and J lacks 9 bases; bases without a gene match: 10. Measured from the cysteine to the phenylalanine, the CDR3 is 15 residues long. Of the read, only the CDR3 DNA is kept; its 45 bases are in frame from base 1. The germline V gene specifies SGHVS as CDR1 and FNYEAQ as CDR2. The receptor library was made with PCR. For sequencing, an Illumina HiSeq 2500 was employed. Molecular barcoding was employed in the preparation of TCR libraries, with unique molecular identifiers being used to normalize TCRbeta repertoire quantification. TCRdb's own reprocessing of the public reads used fastp at Q25 and MiXCR and kept productive beta chains. Rows with a matching CDR3 protein are joined into one entry that keeps the most common DNA and genes. The sample table holds some 500,000 distinct CDR3 sequences, of which approximately 32% were seen once. The ten biggest clones cover 2% to 2.5% of the sample.

The table lists this clonotype with a few counts. Its recognized antigen is unknown. It has no much larger one-base neighbor in the sample; base qualities were not kept. The rearrangement joined TRBV7-6 to TRBJ2-3; the central 9 bases match TRBD2. This sequence originates from a human donor who donated a stem cell graft to a child with aplastic anemia. Sequencing used PBMCs from the stem cell graft donor, obtained from the stem cell graft. In nucleotides, the sequence is TGTGCCAGCAGCTTGCTCGGGTTAGCGGGGGAGACGCAGTATTTT. It specifies CASSLLGLAGETQYF.